The T cell receptor beta chain under discussion was sequenced for a study of human T cells and chemical hapten exposure. Overall study: Each week of the roughly 26-week study, patients had diphenylcyclopropenone applied to the scalp. Findings and caveats of the study: DPC sensitization left the count of TCRs above 1 in 1000 unchanged.

The CDR3 is 12 amino acids. Deletions cut 2 bases from V and 6 bases from J, with 7 bases between. Per the germline V gene, CDR1 is LGHDT and CDR2 is YNNKEL (reference sequence). As the library was built, unique molecular identifiers were attached to individual cDNA molecules. TCRdb re-analysed the RACE reads in MiXCR, keeping a single row per CDR3 protein. The table shows tens of thousands of distinct CDR3 sequences, with 10% to 12% occurring only once. Time point noted: patch test 3, about 24 weeks after DPC sensitization. Treatment denoted: therapeutic diphenylcyclopropenone sensitization with weekly scalp DPC. Total RNA came from unfractionated whole blood. Comments on this clonotype: Its target is unknown.

The sample consisted of whole blood, taken in connection with sensitization to the hapten diphenylcyclopropenone (DPC). V and J are TRBV3-1 and TRBJ1-2; D ambiguous. The origin of this receptor is a woman aged 45-60 years with alopecia areata. Some clones in this sample may be carry-over from other donors' samples. CDR3 protein: CASSQMGNGYTF. The CDR3, as DNA: TGTGCCAGCAGCCAAATGGGGAATGGCTACACCTTC.